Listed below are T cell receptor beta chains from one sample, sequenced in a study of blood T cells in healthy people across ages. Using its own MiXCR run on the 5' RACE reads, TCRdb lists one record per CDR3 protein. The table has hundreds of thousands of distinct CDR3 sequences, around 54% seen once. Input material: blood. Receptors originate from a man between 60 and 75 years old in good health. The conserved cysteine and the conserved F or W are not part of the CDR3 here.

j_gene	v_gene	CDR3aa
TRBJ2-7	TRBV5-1	ASSFRLNEQY
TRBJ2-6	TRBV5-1	ASSSQTSYGANVLT
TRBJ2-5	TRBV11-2	ASSPDGARQETQY
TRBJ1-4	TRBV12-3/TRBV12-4	ASSFFGGGGGNEKLF
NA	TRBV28	ASTSPQGSNIQY
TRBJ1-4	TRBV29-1	SVAASLNENLF
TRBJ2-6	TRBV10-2	ASSEEGDSLSGANVLT
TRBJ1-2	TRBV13	ASSPAGQGGYGYT
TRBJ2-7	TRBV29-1	SVEENGHEQY
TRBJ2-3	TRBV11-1	ASSYRGGDPTDTQY
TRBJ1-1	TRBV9	ASSLIWDRGEAF
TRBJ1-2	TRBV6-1	ASNGQGRDSSGSYGYT
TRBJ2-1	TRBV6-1	ASTKQGAIYNEQF
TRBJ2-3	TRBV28	ASSHGTGDTQY
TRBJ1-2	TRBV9	ASSPRGDRAIYGYT